This T cell receptor beta chain was sequenced during a study of blood T cell repertoires in COVID-19 (dated by TCRdb to the early 2020s). Some background on the complete study: Samples from collaborators originated in the United States, Italy and Spain and spanned both the acute and convalescent phases of COVID-19. Nearly every sample came with metadata listing a de-identified subject ID, COVID-19 status, age in years and sex. Subjects who had been exposed to COVID-19, were actively infected with it, or had recovered from it provided the deeply sampled blood TCRbeta repertoires that made up the dataset. A freely available public database, intended as a resource for researchers studying the immune response to SARS-CoV-2, is where the repertoires were released. Samples were obtained from the ongoing ImmuneRACE study (first 160 participants) and from 1,254 subjects provided by 6 global collaborators. The prospective study material was composed of cDNA or gDNA derived from T cells, B-cell-depleted T cells, or PBMCs. Where available, HLA class I and class II types were obtained from metadata supplied by the sample provider rather than from assay-based typing. The study at large found these results: The amount of clinical and demographic metadata varied by source and participant and was provided uncurated.

Germline trimming: 6 bases from V, 4 bases from J; junction bases outside gene matches: 12. For CDR1 and CDR2, the germline V gene lists SNHLY and FYNNEI. Counted from cysteine to phenylalanine, this CDR3 has 16 amino acids. The DNA shown is the 48-base CDR3, in frame from base 1. Participants in the prospective study were aged roughly 18 to 100 years, lived in about two dozen United States geographic areas, and enrolled through a virtual design. In the prospective study, participants were assigned to cohorts based on the clinical history participants reported in a screening survey and a study questionnaire. Recovered participants in ImmuneRACE Cohort 3 were defined as having two consecutive negative NP/OP PCR tests, clearance from a healthcare professional, or resolution of symptoms. Each participant in the prospective study had whole blood, serum and a nasopharyngeal or oropharyngeal swab collected by mobile phlebotomists. Additional blood draws and questionnaires over an approximately two-month period could optionally be provided by prospective study participants. Before DNA extraction, blood samples from the prospective study were shipped at room temperature or frozen.

The immunoSEQ Assay, a bias-controlled multiplex PCR, was used to amplify TCRbeta CDR3 regions from genomic DNA. In the authors' own workflow: The number of nucleated cells in each sample was estimated from the amplification of reference gene primers within the assay. To quantify the absolute abundance of each unique TCRbeta CDR3 rearrangement, sequence reads were collapsed and filtered. For each sample, productive Simpson clonality was calculated as the square root of Simpson's diversity index across productive rearrangements. TCRdb stores this immuneACCESS table with in-frame sequences only. Part of the clones is absent; in the studies checked, under half of the shortfall reflects unresolved V genes, and no reason is known for the rest. V, J and clone size reflect that table, while D and trimming were determined from the DNA. The sample table contains some 140,000 clones; only one count was recorded for about four fifths of them. The top ten clonotypes cover 18% of the sample.

To note about this clone: The antigen it binds to is not known. No base qualities exist here, and no much larger clone lies one base off it.

Sequenced: PBMCs or T cells enriched from blood (not recorded which). This clonotype originated in a man younger than 40 who had recovered from COVID-19. Rearrangement joined TRBV2 to TRBJ2-1, and TRBD2 matches 7 of the central bases. The nucleotide sequence is TGTGCCAGCAGCCAATCAACTAGCGTGACTTACAATGAGCAGTTCTTC. It translates as CASSQSTSVTYNEQFF.